Following are 26 T cell receptor beta chains from one sample sequenced in a study of T cells in Graves' hyperthyroidism and ophthalmopathy (dated by TCRdb to the late 2010s). Libraries were constructed by multiplex PCR. Sequencing relied on an Illumina HiSeq 2000. The TCR beta CDR3 regions were amplified from the RNA transcripts. A first-round RT-PCR of the TCR CDR3 used the HTBI primer set with the Qiagen OneStep RT-PCR kit. TCRdb reworked the public reads: Q25 trimming with fastp, MiXCR clone assembly, productive beta chains retained. One record per CDR3 amino acid sequence lists the most common genes and DNA. This sample comprises some 600,000 distinct CDR3 sequences, 11% to 15% of them detected only once. The leading ten clones occupy 5.8% of the sample. The specimen was blood. All receptors derive from a woman aged 30 to 39 with Graves' hyperthyroidism that later progressed to Graves' ophthalmopathy.

This chain uses TRBV6-2 or TRBV6-3 with TRBJ2-7; 9 bases map to TRBD2. This CDR3 region has 18 residues. Unmatched junction bases numbered 14, after V lost 0 bases and J lost 5 bases. CDR1 and CDR2 (germline): MNHEY, SVGEGT. The CDR3: CASSYSRLASGISDEQYF. Here the CDR3 DNA reads TGTGCCAGCAGTTACTCTCGACTGGCTAGCGGGATATCGGACGAGCAGTACTTC.

This clonotype showed up just a few times. A single base is all that separates this from a far larger clone, so a read error is likely. The chain carries TRBV12-3 or TRBV12-4 and TRBJ1-1, with a possible D match to TRBD1 (5 bases). Trimming removed 5 bases from V and 1 base from J, with 8 bases in between. There are 13 residues in the CDR3. Written as DNA, the CDR3 is TGTGCCAGCAGTATGACAGAGAACACTGAAGCTTTCTTT. This gives the protein CASSMTENTEAFF.

This clonotype was found a few times. The chain couples TRBV29-1 to TRBJ2-7, with D perhaps TRBD2 (5 bases). Germline V CDR1 and CDR2: SQVTM, ANQGSEA. The V gene lost 4 bases and the J gene lost 3 bases, with 13 bases spanning the gap. CDR3 length: 13 amino acids. The CDR3 nucleotides read TGCAGCGTTGTGTCGGGAACGATCTACGAGCAGTACTTC. It encodes CSVVSGTIYEQYF.

This clonotype was found many times. J is TRBJ2-5 and V is TRBV7-2; 8 bases align to TRBD2. From germline, CDR1 is SGHTA and CDR2 FQGNSA. Trimming cost V 8 bases and J 1 base; bases outside gene matches: 6. There are 14 residues in the CDR3. The CDR3: CASAVAGIQETQYF. In DNA form, the CDR3 reads TGTGCCAGCGCAGTAGCGGGGATCCAAGAGACCCAGTACTTC. The full variable domain, with the rest looked up from reference TRBV7-2 and TRBJ2-5, is GAGVSQSPSNKVTEKGKDVELRCDPISGHTALYWYRQSLGQGLEFLIYFQGNSAPDKSGLPSDRFSAERTGGSVSTLTIQRTQQEDSAVYLCASAVAGIQETQYFGPGTRLLVL.

This clonotype came up many times. The V and J genes are TRBV24-1 and TRBJ2-7; perhaps D is TRBD1 or TRBD2 (6 bases each). This CDR3 contains 12 residues. Germline-derived CDR1 and CDR2 are KGHDR and SFDVKD. V shed 9 bases and J shed 5 bases, with 13 bases lying between them. The CDR3 DNA sequence: TGTGCCACCGGGACTCCAGGGGACGAGCAGTACTTC. Translated, it gives CATGTPGDEQYF.

In its sample, this clonotype was seen many times. The chain uses TRBV28 and TRBJ1-1; possible D gene TRBD1, 5 bases. Germline lookup yields CDR1 MDHEN and CDR2 SYDVKM. The germline V and J ends were trimmed by 6 bases and 0 bases, with 14 bases remaining between them. CDR3 length: 15 residues. CDR3 bases: TGTGCCAGCAGATCTAGTTCGGACATGAACACTGAAGCTTTCTTT. Its translation: CASRSSSDMNTEAFF.

This clonotype was seen a few times. This chain links TRBV19 with TRBJ2-7, with D unclear. The CDR3 contains 13 residues. The V end lost 11 bases, the J end lost 5 bases, and 19 bases lay between the germline ends. The germline gives CDR1 LNHDA, CDR2 SQIVND (reference sequence). Here the CDR3 reads CASSGRTPDEQYF. The CDR3 DNA is TGTGCCTCATCCGGCCGGACGCCCGACGAGCAGTACTTC.

This clonotype was recorded at least ten times. The gene calls are TRBV24-1 and TRBJ1-5, with TRBD1 matching over 8 bases. This CDR3 has 14 residues. The germline V gene encodes CDR1 KGHDR and CDR2 SFDVKD. With 5 bases clipped from V and 6 bases from J, the junction kept 5 bases outside the gene matches. The CDR3 nucleotides are TGTGCCACCAGTGCCGGACAGGGCAGTCAGCCCCAGCATTTT. Translation: CATSAGQGSQPQHF.

Only a few counts were recorded for this clonotype. This may be a read error: a much more frequent sequence differs by one nucleotide. The rearrangement links TRBV29-1 to TRBJ1-1; D gene unclear. Germline-derived CDR1 and CDR2 are SQVTM and ANQGSEA. The CDR3 covers 13 residues. The DNA for the CDR3 is TGCAACGCCCTAGGTGGCGCGAACACTGAAGCTTTCTTT. This codes for CNALGGANTEAFF. The full variable domain, in which reference TRBV29-1 and TRBJ1-1 provide the parts outside the CDR3, is SAVISQKPSRDICQRGTSLTIQCQVDSQVTMMFWYRQQPGQSLTLIATANQGSEATYESGFVIDKFPISRPNLTFSTLTVSNMSPEDSSIYLCNALGGANTEAFFGQGTRLTVV.

In this sample, this clonotype turned up many times. This chain uses TRBV16 with TRBJ2-1, with TRBD2 matching 14 bases. The CDR3 length is 16 residues. Germline assignment: CDR1 KGHSY and CDR2 FQNENV. V shed 2 bases, J shed 8 bases, and the junction held 5 bases outside the gene matches. Written as DNA, the CDR3 is TGTGCCAGCAGCCAAGGGACTAGCGGGAGAGGGTATGAGCAGTTCTTC. Its translation: CASSQGTSGRGYEQFF.

This clonotype was found many times. The rearrangement joins TRBV30 to TRBJ2-7, with 7 bases matching TRBD2. CDR1 and CDR2 (germline): GTSNPN, SVGIG (reference sequence). The CDR3 has 10 amino acids. V shed 8 bases, J shed 3 bases, and the junction held 1 base outside the gene matches. The CDR3 DNA follows: TGTGCCAGCGGGATCTACGAGCAGTACTTC. This translates into CASGIYEQYF. The full variable domain, completed using reference TRBV30 and TRBJ2-7, is SQTIHQWPATLVQPVGSPLSLECTVEGTSNPNLYWYRQAAGRGLQLLFYSVGIGQISSEVPQNLSASRPQDRQFILSSKKLLLSDSGFYLCASGIYEQYFGPGTRLTVT.

This clonotype came up many times. The V call is TRBV4-1, the J call TRBJ1-5; D may be TRBD1 (5 bases). Germline V gene sequence: CDR1 MGHRA, CDR2 YSYEKL. Trimming stripped 2 bases from V and 3 bases from J, with 11 bases between. The CDR3 spans 15 residues. CDR3 bases: TGCGCCAGCAGCCAACGTGACAGCTACAATCAGCCCCAGCATTTT. Translating gives CASSQRDSYNQPQHF.

V gene TRBV7-2 combines with J gene TRBJ2-1, with a tentative D call TRBD2 (5 bases). V was shortened by 5 bases and J by 9 bases, with 20 bases between the two germline ends. Germline assignment: CDR1 SGHTA and CDR2 FQGNSA. The CDR3 consists of 15 residues. CDR3 DNA sequence: TGTGCCAGCAGCGGGGAGACCCTGGGGTTCTCTGAGCAGTTCTTC. It yields the protein CASSGETLGFSEQFF.

This clonotype has a count of ten or more. V gene TRBV6-1 combines with J gene TRBJ2-7; D perhaps matches TRBD1 (5 bases). The CDR3 totals 13 residues. Germline V lookup: CDR1 MNHNS, CDR2 SASEGT. V dropped 7 bases and J dropped 7 bases, with 17 bases sitting between them. The CDR3 region is CASTMAGLEEQYF. CDR3 in DNA: TGTGCCAGCACCATGGCAGGGCTTGAGGAGCAGTACTTC.

With respect to this clonotype: A much larger clone differs by one base, so this may be a read error. The chain employs TRBV30 and TRBJ1-5; 10 nucleotides agree with TRBD1. CDR3 size: 14 residues. V dropped 2 bases and J dropped 8; count of bases not matched to a gene: 6. The V gene's germline CDR1 is GTSNPN and CDR2 SVGIG (reference sequence). The DNA for the CDR3 is TGTGCCTGGAGTTCGACAGGGGGCGAGGAGCCCCAGCATTTT. Translation gives CAWSSTGGEEPQHF.

There are a few counts of this clonotype. This chain uses TRBV5-6 with TRBJ2-2; TRBD2 is a possible D gene (6 bases). V was clipped by 2 bases and J by 3 bases, with 11 bases between them. This CDR3 is 15 amino acids long. Looked up from germline, CDR1 is SGHDT and CDR2 is YYEEEE. CDR3 sequence reads: CASSFLSGDTGELFF. The DNA of the CDR3 is TGTGCCAGCAGCTTCTTATCGGGGGACACCGGGGAGCTGTTTTTT. Variable domain in full (rest from reference TRBV5-6 and TRBJ2-2): DAGVTQSPTHLIKTRGQQVTLRCSPKSGHDTVSWYQQALGQGPQFIFQYYEEEERQRGNFPDRFSGHQFPNYSSELNVNALLLGDSALYLCASSFLSGDTGELFFGEGSRLTVL.

Ten or more counts support this clonotype. V usage is TRBV10-3 and J usage is TRBJ2-3; perhaps TRBD1 as D (6 bases). Germline loops: CDR1 ENHRY, CDR2 SYGVKD. There are 15 residues in the CDR3. V was clipped by 10 bases and J by 4 bases, with 21 bases between them. CDR3 protein: CATPQGAQGSDTQYF. The CDR3, as DNA: TGTGCCACCCCACAGGGCGCCCAAGGTTCAGATACGCAGTATTTT.

In this sample, this clonotype turned up many times. The chain employs TRBV6-5 and TRBJ1-6; 12 bases line up with TRBD1. Germline CDR1 and CDR2: MNHEY and SVGAGI. V lost 2 bases and J lost 10; bases outside the gene matches: 3. The CDR3 loop spans 15 amino acids. The chain's CDR3 is CASSYTGQGASPLHF. CDR3 bases: TGTGCCAGCAGTTACACGGGACAGGGGGCATCACCCCTCCACTTT.

This clonotype came up a few times. The V call is TRBV27, the J call TRBJ2-7; TRBD2 is a possible D gene (6 bases). The ends were cut back, 6 bases at V and 3 bases at J, with 12 bases in the middle. The CDR3 is 13 amino acids. From germline, CDR1 is MNHEY and CDR2 SMNVEV (reference sequence). Here the CDR3 DNA reads TGTGCCAGCAGCCCCGAGGAGGGCTACGAGCAGTACTTC. Protein product: CASSPEEGYEQYF.

This clonotype was recorded a few times. This rearrangement joins TRBV6-1 to TRBJ2-1; D may be TRBD1 (5 bases). Germline values: CDR1 MNHNS, CDR2 SASEGT. This CDR3 contains 16 residues. The ends were cut back, 8 bases at V and 0 bases at J, with 17 bases in the middle. The CDR3: CASLKLSGPSYNEQFF. CDR3 bases: TGTGCCAGCCTGAAGCTGTCAGGGCCCTCCTACAATGAGCAGTTCTTC.

The table lists this clonotype with many counts. The chain carries TRBV7-9 and TRBJ1-1; 8 nucleotides agree with TRBD1. Trimming cost V 5 bases and J 6 bases; bases outside gene matches: 5. CDR3 length equals 13 residues. Germline loops: CDR1 SEHNR, CDR2 FQNEAQ (reference sequence). The CDR3 DNA reads as TGTGCCAGCAGCACAGGGACAGGACCTGAAGCTTTCTTT. Translated, it gives CASSTGTGPEAFF.

In its sample, this clonotype was seen many times. The chain couples TRBV29-1 to TRBJ1-2, with 7 bases that match TRBD1. CDR3 size: 15 residues. J gave up 8 bases and V 7 bases, and 19 bases lay outside the gene matches. CDR1 is SQVTM, CDR2 ANQGSEA, per germline. CDR3 nucleotides: TGCAGCGCCACCCCCCCGACGACAGGGTTAGGAGGCTACACCTTC. Its translation is CSATPPTTGLGGYTF. Variable domain in full (rest from reference TRBV29-1 and TRBJ1-2): SAVISQKPSRDICQRGTSLTIQCQVDSQVTMMFWYRQQPGQSLTLIATANQGSEATYESGFVIDKFPISRPNLTFSTLTVSNMSPEDSSIYLCSATPPTTGLGGYTFGSGTRLTVV.

In its sample, this clonotype was seen many times. The chain links TRBV12-3 or TRBV12-4 to TRBJ1-5, with D perhaps TRBD1 (6 bases). The CDR3 consists of 18 residues. Deletions cut 1 base from V and 0 bases from J, with 16 bases between. The CDR3 sequence: CASSLGTAISGSNQPQHF. The CDR3 bases are TGTGCCAGCAGTTTAGGGACAGCGATTAGCGGTAGCAATCAGCCCCAGCATTTT.

Many counts were recorded for this clonotype. This rearrangement joins TRBV7-9 to TRBJ2-3, with 10 positions matching TRBD2. The CDR3 is 14 residues long. Germline V gene lookup returns CDR1 SEHNR and CDR2 FQNEAQ (reference sequence). The V gene end was trimmed by 4 bases and the J gene end by 4 bases; junction bases not matched to a gene: 2. The CDR3: CASSSSGSSDTQYF. CDR3 nucleotide sequence: TGTGCCAGCAGCTCTAGCGGGAGCTCAGATACGCAGTATTTT. The whole variable domain, filled in from reference TRBV7-9 and TRBJ2-3, reads DTGVSQNPRHKITKRGQNVTFRCDPISEHNRLYWYRQTLGQGPEFLTYFQNEAQLEKSRLLSDRFSAERPKGSFSTLEIQRTEQGDSAMYLCASSSSGSSDTQYFGPGTRLTVL.

At least ten counts were recorded for this clonotype. The chain links TRBV11-2 to TRBJ1-2, with D tentatively TRBD1 (5 bases). There are 14 residues in the CDR3. The V end lost 5 bases, the J end lost 2 bases, and 12 bases lay between the germline ends. Looked up from germline, CDR1 is SGHAT and CDR2 is FQNNGV. In DNA form, the CDR3 reads TGTGCCAGCAGCACCCCCCCAGGGAACTATGGCTACACCTTC. Amino acid sequence: CASSTPPGNYGYTF. Full variable domain (outside the CDR3, taken from reference TRBV11-2 and TRBJ1-2): EAGVAQSPRYKIIEKRQSVAFWCNPISGHATLYWYQQILGQGPKLLIQFQNNGVVDDSQLPKDRFSAERLKGVDSTLKIQPAKLEDSAVYLCASSTPPGNYGYTFGSGTRLTVV.

This clonotype was counted ten times or more. The V and J genes are TRBV30 and TRBJ1-5; tentative D call: TRBD1 (5 bases). The V end was cut by 3 bases, the J end by 7 bases, with 10 bases between. Germline loops: CDR1 GTSNPN, CDR2 SVGIG (reference sequence). This CDR3 comprises 12 residues. The CDR3 sequence: CAWRGLNQPQHF. In DNA, the CDR3 is TGTGCCTGGAGGGGACTGAACCAGCCCCAGCATTTT.